This T cell receptor beta chain was identified in a study of T cell changes during pregnancy in multiple sclerosis. This clone was seen once. This CDR3 region has 15 residues. Germline CDR1 reads SEHNR; CDR2 reads FQNEAQ (reference sequence). With 1 base removed from V and 3 bases from J, the gap between germline ends came to 12 bases. Assay used: immunoSEQ multiplex PCR; TCRdb lists only in-frame clones, some missing. The repertoire has 45,000 to 50,000 clones, approximately 90% of them found once; the top ten carry around 0.38%. The material sequenced was CD4+ T cells from peripheral blood mononuclear cells, taken in the second trimester of pregnancy. V is TRBV7-9 and J is TRBJ1-2, with D tentatively TRBD1 (5 bases). This clonotype was sampled from a female donor in good health, enrolled as a control in a pregnancy study. CDR3 coding DNA: TGTGCCAGCAGCTTAGGCTCAACAGGCGACTATGGCTACACCTTC. It translates to CASSLGSTGDYGYTF.